The rows below give T cell receptor beta chains drawn from one sample of a study of cytomegalovirus exposure and HLA in healthy donors. Clones were read by immunoSEQ multiplex PCR, and TCRdb kept only the in-frame ones, dropping some. The table lists 60,000 or so clones, about 85% of them singletons. The sequenced material came from PBMCs. These receptors originate from a female donor in good health and CMV-seronegative. Both conserved end residues are part of each CDR3. A D gene is named only where the DNA matches it firmly. The size field is filled for only some rows; it gives once, few, many or a size class.

>-|TRBJ2-3|-|TRBV6-5
CASSYSSGGRDTQYF
TGTGCCAGCAGTTACTCGAGCGGCGGTAGGGATACGCAGTATTTT
>-|TRBJ2-7|TRBD1|TRBV30
CAGGTGALYEQYF
TGTGCCGGAGGGACAGGGGCCCTCTACGAGCAGTACTTC
>-|TRBJ2-7|-|TRBV27
CASSLYGGIGNEQYF
TGTGCCAGCAGTTTATATGGGGGGATCGGCAACGAGCAGTACTTC
>-|TRBJ2-2|TRBD2|TRBV5-1
CASRLAGATGELFF
TGCGCCAGCAGACTAGCGGGAGCCACCGGGGAGCTGTTTTTT
>-|TRBJ2-7|-|TRBV7-2
CASSSPPGEWSYEQYF
TGTGCCAGCAGCAGCCCCCCGGGGGAGTGGTCCTACGAGCAGTACTTC
>-|TRBJ2-1|TRBD2|TRBV18
CASSPGLAGDNEQFF
TGTGCCAGCTCACCCGGACTAGCGGGAGACAATGAGCAGTTCTTC
>-|TRBJ1-2|-|TRBV20-1
CSAPRGNGYTF
TGCAGTGCTCCACGAGGGAATGGCTACACCTTC
>-|TRBJ1-1|-|TRBV19
CASSIQVMNTEAFF
TGTGCCAGTAGTATCCAGGTGATGAACACTGAAGCTTTCTTT
>-|TRBJ2-5|-|TRBV15
CATSRENYLAGETQYF
TGTGCCACCAGCAGAGAGAATTACCTGGCAGGGGAGACCCAGTACTTC
>-|TRBJ1-2|-|TRBV27
CASSFGGAGGYTF
TGTGCCAGCAGTTTCGGCGGGGCAGGCGGCTACACCTTC
>-|TRBJ1-2|TRBD1|TRBV19
CASTNAGTGRYGYTF
TGTGCCAGTACCAACGCCGGGACAGGGAGGTATGGCTACACCTTC
>-|TRBJ1-1|-|TRBV6-6
CASNGGGAEAFF
TGTGCCAGCAACGGTGGAGGGGCTGAAGCTTTCTTT
>-|TRBJ1-1|-|TRBV7-9
CASSSGSGLATEAFF
TGTGCCAGCAGCTCCGGTTCAGGGCTGGCGACTGAAGCTTTCTTT
>-|TRBJ2-2|-|TRBV6-6
CASSYSSQTGELFF
TGTGCCAGCAGTTACTCGTCCCAGACCGGGGAGCTGTTTTTT
>-|TRBJ1-3|-|TRBV6-6
CASSYSGTYSGNTIYF
TGTGCCAGCAGTTACTCGGGGACTTACTCTGGAAACACCATATATTTT
>-|TRBJ2-3|TRBD2|TRBV10-1
CASSSGLAGSTDTQYF
TGCGCCAGCAGCTCCGGACTAGCGGGATCCACAGATACGCAGTATTTT
>-|TRBJ1-5|TRBD1|TRBV19
CASTGTAFGNQPQHF
TGTGCCAGCACCGGGACAGCTTTTGGCAATCAGCCCCAGCATTTT
>-|TRBJ2-5|-|TRBV7-8
CASSLVRREETQYF
TGTGCCAGCAGCTTAGTTCGGAGGGAAGAGACCCAGTACTTC
>once|TRBJ2-1|-|TRBV4-1
CASSQDQRSSTYNEQFF
TGCGCCAGCAGCCAAGACCAGCGGTCCTCCACCTACAATGAGCAGTTCTTC
>-|TRBJ2-1|TRBD2|TRBV9
CASSVEPGTSGSYNEQFF
TGTGCCAGCAGCGTGGAACCCGGGACTAGCGGGAGCTACAATGAGCAGTTCTTC
>-|TRBJ1-5|-|TRBV6-1
CASSEAGRVNQPQHF
TGTGCCAGCAGTGAAGCGGGCAGGGTAAACCAGCCCCAGCATTTT
>few|TRBJ2-7|-|TRBV19
CASRIGEQYF
TGTGCCAGTAGGATCGGCGAGCAGTACTTC
>-|TRBJ2-2|-|TRBV4-1
CASSQDPGETSVVGELFF
TGCGCCAGCAGCCAAGATCCGGGAGAGACTAGTGTCGTCGGGGAGCTGTTTTTT
>-|TRBJ1-5|-|TRBV7-2
CASSFQADQPQHF
TGTGCCAGCAGCTTTCAGGCCGACCAGCCCCAGCATTTT
>-|TRBJ2-2|TRBD2|TRBV11-2
CASSPKGGSWTGELFF
TGTGCCAGCAGCCCAAAGGGCGGGAGCTGGACCGGGGAGCTGTTTTTT
>once|TRBJ1-2|TRBD1|TRBV19
CASSVPGQTLYGYTF
TGTGCCAGTAGTGTACCGGGACAGACCCTCTATGGCTACACCTTC
>-|TRBJ1-2|TRBD1|TRBV9
CASSSGQVNPSGGYTF
TGTGCCAGCAGCAGCGGACAGGTTAACCCCTCGGGTGGCTACACCTTC
>-|TRBJ2-1|TRBD1|TRBV19
CASSGQGSNEQFF
TGTGCCAGCTCGGGACAGGGCTCAAATGAGCAGTTCTTC
>-|TRBJ1-2|-|TRBV25-1
CASSAEPGQGNYGYTF
TGTGCCAGCAGTGCTGAACCCGGGCAGGGGAACTATGGCTACACCTTC
>-|TRBJ2-2|-|TRBV27
CASSSLTWGHNTGELFF
TGTGCCAGCAGTTCATTAACGTGGGGACATAACACCGGGGAGCTGTTTTTT
>-|TRBJ2-1|-|TRBV13
CASSLRVEGEQFF
TGTGCCAGCAGCTTGAGGGTAGAGGGTGAGCAGTTCTTC
>-|TRBJ1-5|-|TRBV4-1
CASSHRVGGANEGQPQHF
TGCGCCAGCAGCCACCGGGTCGGGGGGGCCAACGAAGGGCAGCCCCAGCATTTT
>-|TRBJ2-1|-|TRBV9
CASSVVDSYNEQFF
TGTGCCAGCAGCGTAGTGGACAGCTACAATGAGCAGTTCTTC
>once|TRBJ2-2|-|TRBV15
CATSRSRQAGELFF
TGTGCCACCAGCCGTTCCCGACAGGCCGGGGAGCTGTTTTTT
>-|TRBJ1-1|-|TRBV2
CASSDWRNTEAFF
TGTGCCAGCAGTGATTGGAGGAACACTGAAGCTTTCTTT
>once|TRBJ2-1|-|TRBV7-3
CASSPTGGISYNEQFF
TGTGCCAGCAGCCCCACCGGCGGGATTTCCTACAATGAGCAGTTCTTC
>-|TRBJ2-7|TRBD2|TRBV7-8
CASSLAVAGDGAYEQYF
TGTGCCAGCAGCTTAGCGGTAGCGGGAGATGGCGCCTACGAGCAGTACTTC
>-|TRBJ2-1|TRBD2|TRBV7-9
CASSLSGGSYNEQFF
TGTGCCAGCAGCCTTAGCGGGGGCTCCTACAATGAGCAGTTCTTC
>-|TRBJ2-6|TRBD1|TRBV5-8
CASSLDRGAGANGLTF
TGTGCCAGCAGCCTCGACAGGGGGGCTGGGGCCAACGGCCTGACTTTC
>-|TRBJ2-5|-|TRBV18
CASSPGQQETQYF
TGTGCCAGCTCACCGGGGCAGCAAGAGACCCAGTACTTC
>-|TRBJ2-5|-|TRBV21-1
CASTVSKTQYF
TGTGCCAGCACCGTGAGTAAGACCCAGTACTTC
>few|TRBJ1-2|TRBD1|TRBV4-2
CASSQEDRGGYTF
TGTGCCAGCAGCCAAGAGGACAGGGGTGGCTACACCTTC
>-|TRBJ1-2|-|TRBV2
CANSREGSYGYTF
TGTGCCAACTCAAGGGAGGGTTCCTATGGCTACACCTTC
>-|TRBJ2-3|TRBD2|TRBV6-5
CASSYLRAGNTDTQYF
TGTGCCAGCAGTTACCTACGAGCGGGGAACACAGATACGCAGTATTTT
>-|TRBJ2-7|-|TRBV30
CAWTQGGYEQYF
TGTGCCTGGACCCAGGGAGGCTACGAGCAGTACTTC
>-|TRBJ2-2|-|TRBV28
CRRDTGELFF
TGTCGTCGGGACACCGGGGAGCTGTTTTTT
>-|TRBJ1-1|TRBD1|TRBV5-1
CASSFAGTGTNTEAFF
TGCGCCAGCAGCTTCGCTGGGACAGGGACGAACACTGAAGCTTTCTTT
>-|TRBJ1-4|-|TRBV6-1
CASSDEEGFYNEKLFF
TGTGCCAGCAGTGATGAGGAGGGGTTCTATAATGAAAAACTGTTTTTT
>-|TRBJ2-7|-|TRBV9
CASSRRGSYEQYF
TGTGCCAGCAGTAGGCGGGGCTCCTACGAGCAGTACTTC
>-|TRBJ1-4|TRBD1|TRBV6-5
CASSKTTGGGEKLFF
TGTGCCAGCAGCAAAACGACAGGGGGCGGTGAAAAACTGTTTTTT
>-|TRBJ2-7|-|TRBV27
CASRPTPYEQYF
TGTGCCAGCAGACCTACCCCCTACGAGCAGTACTTC
>-|TRBJ2-7|TRBD2|TRBV5-1
CASSKREGYEQYF
TGCGCCAGCAGCAAGCGGGAGGGATACGAGCAGTACTTC
>few|TRBJ2-1|TRBD2|TRBV6-6
CASTHTGASGSEQFF
TGTGCCAGCACTCATACAGGGGCTAGCGGGAGTGAGCAGTTCTTC